This T cell receptor (beta chain) originates from a study of blood T cells in healthy people across ages. Overall study results and limits: Long-lived donors carried more naive CD4+ cells and greater diversity than aged donors.

With a J-beta primer mix and a sample-barcoded 5' primer, a second PCR ran about 7 to 11 cycles. TCRdb re-called the 5' RACE reads with MiXCR, one entry per CDR3 protein. The sample lists 1.5 million to 1.8 million distinct CDR3 sequences, approximately 43% occurring once. The CDR3 runs 13 residues. Germline lookup yields CDR1 ENHRY and CDR2 SYGVKD. V was trimmed by 0 bases and J by 11 bases, leaving 13 bases between them. Drawing of peripheral blood yielded about 9.8 milliliters from each donor. In the case of this clonotype: Its specificity is not known.

Sequenced input: blood. V is TRBV10-3 and J is TRBJ2-5; D is unresolved. The clonotype was recovered from a woman aged 18-29 years in good health. The CDR3 coding sequence is TGTGCCATCAGTGAGTCATGGTCAGATGAGCAGTACTTC. This codes for CAISESWSDEQYF.